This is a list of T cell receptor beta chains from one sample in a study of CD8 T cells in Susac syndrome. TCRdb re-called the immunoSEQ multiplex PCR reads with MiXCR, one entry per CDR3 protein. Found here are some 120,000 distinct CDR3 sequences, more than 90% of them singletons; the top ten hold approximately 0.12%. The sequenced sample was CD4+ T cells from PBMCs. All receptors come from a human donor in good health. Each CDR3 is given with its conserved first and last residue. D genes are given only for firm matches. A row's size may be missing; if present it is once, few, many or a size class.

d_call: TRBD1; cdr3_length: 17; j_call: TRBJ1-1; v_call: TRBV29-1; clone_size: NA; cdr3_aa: CSVSRGTASLWNTEAFF; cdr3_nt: TGCAGCGTTTCCAGGGGGACAGCCTCCCTCTGGAACACTGAAGCTTTCTTT
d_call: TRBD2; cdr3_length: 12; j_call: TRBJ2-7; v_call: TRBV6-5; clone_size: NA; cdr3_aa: CASSPPGGEQYF; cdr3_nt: TGTGCCAGCAGCCCGCCGGGAGGCGAGCAGTACTTC
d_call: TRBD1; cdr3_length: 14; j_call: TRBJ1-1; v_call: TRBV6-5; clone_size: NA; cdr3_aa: CASTRDRLNTEAFF; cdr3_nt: TGTGCCAGCACCCGGGACAGGCTGAACACTGAAGCTTTCTTT
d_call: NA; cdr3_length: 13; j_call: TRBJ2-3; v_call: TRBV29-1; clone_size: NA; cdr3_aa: CSVGRANPDTQYF; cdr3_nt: TGCAGCGTAGGTCGGGCGAATCCGGATACGCAGTATTTT
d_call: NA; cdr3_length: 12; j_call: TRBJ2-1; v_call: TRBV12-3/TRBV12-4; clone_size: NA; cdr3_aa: CASSLLSNEQFF; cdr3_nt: TGTGCCAGCAGTCTCCTCAGCAATGAGCAGTTCTTC
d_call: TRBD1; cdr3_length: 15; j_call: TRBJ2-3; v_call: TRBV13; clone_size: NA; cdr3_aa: CASSRGGQGANTQYF; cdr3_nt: TGTGCCAGCAGCCGTGGGGGACAGGGGGCAAATACGCAGTATTTT
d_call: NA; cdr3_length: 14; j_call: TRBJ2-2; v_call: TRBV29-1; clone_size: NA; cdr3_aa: CSVEGDKATGELFF; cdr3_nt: TGCAGCGTTGAAGGGGACAAGGCCACCGGGGAGCTGTTTTTT
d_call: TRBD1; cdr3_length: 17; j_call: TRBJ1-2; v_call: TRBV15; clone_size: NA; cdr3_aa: CATSRDRGQVLNYGYTF; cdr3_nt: TGTGCCACCAGCAGAGATAGGGGGCAGGTGCTTAACTATGGCTACACCTTC
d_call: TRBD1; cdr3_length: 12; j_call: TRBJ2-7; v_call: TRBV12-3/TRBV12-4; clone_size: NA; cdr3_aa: CASSPDRDEQYF; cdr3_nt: TGTGCCAGCAGCCCCGACAGGGACGAGCAGTACTTC
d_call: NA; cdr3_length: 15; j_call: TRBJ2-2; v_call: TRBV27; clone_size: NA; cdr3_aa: CASSKGGGATGELFF; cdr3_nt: TGTGCCAGCAGTAAGGGGGGAGGGGCCACCGGGGAGCTGTTTTTT
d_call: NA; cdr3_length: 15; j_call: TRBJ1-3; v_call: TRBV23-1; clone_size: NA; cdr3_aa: CASSHSSASGNTIYF; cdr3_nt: TGCGCCAGCAGTCACAGTTCAGCCTCTGGAAACACCATATATTTT
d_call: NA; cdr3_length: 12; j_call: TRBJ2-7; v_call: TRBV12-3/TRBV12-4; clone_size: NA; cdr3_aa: CASSLQAYEQYF; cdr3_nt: TGTGCCAGCAGTCTACAGGCCTACGAGCAGTACTTC
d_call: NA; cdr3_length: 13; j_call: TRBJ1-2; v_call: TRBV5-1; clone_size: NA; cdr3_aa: CASSFGRNYGYTF; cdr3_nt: TGCGCCAGCAGCTTTGGCAGAAACTATGGCTACACCTTC
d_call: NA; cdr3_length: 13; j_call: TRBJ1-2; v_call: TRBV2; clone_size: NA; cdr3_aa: CASSWNSNYGYTF; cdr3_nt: TGTGCCAGCAGTTGGAACTCTAACTATGGCTACACCTTC
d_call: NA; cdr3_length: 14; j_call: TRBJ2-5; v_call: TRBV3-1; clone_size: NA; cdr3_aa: CASSSLGKEETQYF; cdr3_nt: TGTGCCAGCAGCTCGCTGGGGAAAGAAGAGACCCAGTACTTC
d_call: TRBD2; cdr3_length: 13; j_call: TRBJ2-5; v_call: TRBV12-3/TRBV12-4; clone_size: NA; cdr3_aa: CASSFWGGETQYF; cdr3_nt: TGTGCCAGCAGTTTCTGGGGAGGGGAGACCCAGTACTTC
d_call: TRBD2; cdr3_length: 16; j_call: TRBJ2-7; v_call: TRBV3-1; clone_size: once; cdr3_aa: CASSQGRLAESYEQYF; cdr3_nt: TGTGCCAGCAGCCAAGGGCGGCTAGCGGAGTCCTACGAGCAGTACTTC
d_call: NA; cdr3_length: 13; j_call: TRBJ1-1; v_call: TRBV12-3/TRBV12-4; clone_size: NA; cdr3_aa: CASSPPGGTEAFF; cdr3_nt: TGTGCCAGCAGCCCGCCCGGGGGAACTGAAGCTTTCTTT
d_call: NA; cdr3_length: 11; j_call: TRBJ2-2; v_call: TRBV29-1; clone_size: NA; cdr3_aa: CSGGTAGELFF; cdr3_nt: TGCAGCGGGGGCACAGCCGGGGAGCTGTTTTTT
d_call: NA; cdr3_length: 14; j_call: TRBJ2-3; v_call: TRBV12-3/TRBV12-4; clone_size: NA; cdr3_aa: CASSLLGFDATQYF; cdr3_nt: TGTGCCAGCAGTTTATTGGGGTTTGATGCTACGCAGTATTTT
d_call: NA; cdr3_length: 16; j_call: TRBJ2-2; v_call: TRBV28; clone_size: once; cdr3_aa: CASSPHGGRSTGELFF; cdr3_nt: TGTGCCAGCAGCCCCCATGGAGGTCGGAGCACCGGGGAGCTGTTTTTT
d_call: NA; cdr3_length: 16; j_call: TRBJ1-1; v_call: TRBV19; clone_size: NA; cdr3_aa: CASSVGATVSTTEAFF; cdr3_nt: TGTGCCAGTAGTGTCGGGGCCACCGTCAGCACCACTGAAGCTTTCTTT
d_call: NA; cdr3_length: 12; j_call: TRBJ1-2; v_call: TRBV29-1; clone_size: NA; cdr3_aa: CSVGDSNYGYTF; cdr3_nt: TGCAGCGTTGGAGACAGTAACTATGGCTACACCTTC
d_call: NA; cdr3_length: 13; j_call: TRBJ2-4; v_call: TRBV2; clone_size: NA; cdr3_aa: CASSDSIRNIQYF; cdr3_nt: TGTGCCAGCAGTGACAGTATTAGAAACATTCAGTACTTC
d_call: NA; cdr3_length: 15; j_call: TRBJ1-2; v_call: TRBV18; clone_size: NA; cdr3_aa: CASSPTLDKSYGYTF; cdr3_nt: TGTGCCAGCTCACCCACTTTGGACAAAAGCTATGGCTACACCTTC
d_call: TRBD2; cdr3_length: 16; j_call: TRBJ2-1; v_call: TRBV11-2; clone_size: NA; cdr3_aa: CASSLWGGGPYNEQFF; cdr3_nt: TGTGCCAGCAGCTTATGGGGGGGAGGGCCATACAATGAGCAGTTCTTC
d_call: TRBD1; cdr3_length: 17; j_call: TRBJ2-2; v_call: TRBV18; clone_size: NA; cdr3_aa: CASSPRDGTGVTGELFF; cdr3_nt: TGTGCCAGCTCACCGAGAGACGGGACAGGGGTAACCGGGGAGCTGTTTTTT
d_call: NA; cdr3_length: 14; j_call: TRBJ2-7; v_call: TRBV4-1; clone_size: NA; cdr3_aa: CASSHPDRPYEQYF; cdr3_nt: TGCGCCAGCAGCCACCCGGACAGACCCTACGAGCAGTACTTC
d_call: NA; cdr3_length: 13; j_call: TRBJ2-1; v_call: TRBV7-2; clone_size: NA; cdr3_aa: CASSFTRPPEQFF; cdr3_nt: TGTGCCAGCAGCTTCACCAGACCTCCTGAGCAGTTCTTC
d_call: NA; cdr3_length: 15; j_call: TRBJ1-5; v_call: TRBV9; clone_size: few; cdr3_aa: CASSVGTVSNQPQHF; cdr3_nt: TGTGCCAGCAGCGTAGGGACAGTTAGCAATCAGCCCCAGCATTTT
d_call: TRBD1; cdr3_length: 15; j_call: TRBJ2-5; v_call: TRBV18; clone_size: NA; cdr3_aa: CASSPGTGGGETQYF; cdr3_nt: TGTGCCAGCTCACCGGGGACAGGGGGCGGAGAGACCCAGTACTTC
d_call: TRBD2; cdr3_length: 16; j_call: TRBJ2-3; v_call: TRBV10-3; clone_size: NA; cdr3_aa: CAISEREGTSTDTQYF; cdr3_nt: TGTGCCATCAGTGAGCGGGAGGGCACGAGCACAGATACGCAGTATTTT
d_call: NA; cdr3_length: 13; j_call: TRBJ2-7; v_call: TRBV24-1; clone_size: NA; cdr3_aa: CATSPQSGYEQYF; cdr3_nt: TGTGCCACCAGTCCCCAGAGCGGCTACGAGCAGTACTTC
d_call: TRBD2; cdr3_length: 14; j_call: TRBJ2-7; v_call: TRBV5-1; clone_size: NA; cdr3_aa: CASSEGLASGEQYF; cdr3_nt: TGCGCCAGCAGCGAAGGACTAGCGTCGGGCGAGCAGTACTTC
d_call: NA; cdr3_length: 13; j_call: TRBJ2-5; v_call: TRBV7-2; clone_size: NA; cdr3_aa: CASSFPPGETQYF; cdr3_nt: TGTGCCAGCAGCTTTCCCCCCGGAGAGACCCAGTACTTC
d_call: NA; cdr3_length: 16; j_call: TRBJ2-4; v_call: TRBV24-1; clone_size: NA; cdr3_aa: CATSDSWTGAKNIQYF; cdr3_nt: TGTGCCACCAGTGATTCCTGGACCGGAGCCAAAAACATTCAGTACTTC
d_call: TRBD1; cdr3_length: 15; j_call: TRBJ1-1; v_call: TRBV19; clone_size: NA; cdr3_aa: CASSISTGAGAEAFF; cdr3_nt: TGTGCCAGTAGTATATCAACAGGGGCGGGGGCTGAAGCTTTCTTT